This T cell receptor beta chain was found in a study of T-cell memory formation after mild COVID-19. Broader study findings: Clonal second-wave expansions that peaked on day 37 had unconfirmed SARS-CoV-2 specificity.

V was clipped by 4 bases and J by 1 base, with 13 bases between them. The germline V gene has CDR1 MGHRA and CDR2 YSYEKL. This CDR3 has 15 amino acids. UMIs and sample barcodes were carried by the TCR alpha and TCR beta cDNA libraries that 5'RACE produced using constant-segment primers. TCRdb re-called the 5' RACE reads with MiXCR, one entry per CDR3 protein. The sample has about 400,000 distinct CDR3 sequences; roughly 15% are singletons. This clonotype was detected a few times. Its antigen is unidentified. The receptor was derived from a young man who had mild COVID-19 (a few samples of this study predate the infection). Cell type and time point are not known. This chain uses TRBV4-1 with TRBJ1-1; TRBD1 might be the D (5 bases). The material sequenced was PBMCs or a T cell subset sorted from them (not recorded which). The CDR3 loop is CASSRGLTANTEAFF. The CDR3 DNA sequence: TGCGCCAGCAGCCGAGGGTTGACAGCGAACACTGAAGCTTTCTTT.